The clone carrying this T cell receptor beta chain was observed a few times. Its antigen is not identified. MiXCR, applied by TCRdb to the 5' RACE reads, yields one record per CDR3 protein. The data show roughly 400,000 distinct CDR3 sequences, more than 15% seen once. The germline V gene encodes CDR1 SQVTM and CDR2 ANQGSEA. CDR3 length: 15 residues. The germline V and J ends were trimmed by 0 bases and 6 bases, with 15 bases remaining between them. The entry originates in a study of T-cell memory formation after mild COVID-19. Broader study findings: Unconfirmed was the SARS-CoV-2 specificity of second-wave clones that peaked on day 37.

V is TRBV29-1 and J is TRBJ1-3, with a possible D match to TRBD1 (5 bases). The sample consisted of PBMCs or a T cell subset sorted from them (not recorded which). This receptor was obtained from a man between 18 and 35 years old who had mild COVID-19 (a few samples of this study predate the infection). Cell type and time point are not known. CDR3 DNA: TGCAGCGTTGAAGATTGGGGGAGATCGGTAAACACCATATATTTT. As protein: CSVEDWGRSVNTIYF.